Sequencing of this T cell receptor (beta chain) was carried out in a study of blood T cell repertoires in COVID-19 (dated by TCRdb to about 2020). Regarding the research as a whole: The collaborator samples originated in the United States, Italy and Spain and spanned the acute and convalescent phases of COVID-19. Nearly every sample came with metadata listing a de-identified subject ID, COVID-19 status, age in years and sex. The samples were drawn from two sources: the first 160 participants of the ongoing ImmuneRACE study, and fewer than 1,500 subjects contributed by 6 global collaborators. A freely available public database, intended as a resource for researchers studying the immune response to SARS-CoV-2, is where the repertoires were released. Where available, HLA class I and class II types were obtained from metadata supplied by the sample provider rather than from assay-based typing. The dataset comprised deeply sampled blood TCRbeta repertoires from subjects exposed to, actively infected with, or recovered from COVID-19. The material from the prospective study consisted of cDNA or gDNA derived from T cells, B-cell-depleted T cells, or PBMCs. Results the study describes overall, beyond this receptor: Clinical and demographic metadata were provided uncurated, with the amount varying by source and participant.

For this clone: The specificity of this receptor is unknown. Per-base qualities were not stored, and no clone one base away is much larger.

One collaborating source in Seattle enrolled patients during active infection and followed them longitudinally through the course of disease. Each collaborating institution followed its own protocols to collect whole blood in K2EDTA tubes. Collaborator samples were shipped for TCRbeta analysis as frozen whole blood, isolated PBMCs, or DNA extracted from either sample type. The CDR3, from cysteine to phenylalanine, totals 14 residues. Just CDR3 DNA is preserved here, 42 bases in frame from base 1. V loses 1 base, J loses 5 bases, and the germline ends lie 8 bases apart. From the germline V gene, CDR1 is LGHNA and CDR2 is YNFKEQ. The immunoSEQ Assay, a bias-controlled multiplex PCR, was used to amplify TCRbeta CDR3 regions from genomic DNA. In the paper's pipeline: Nucleated cell counts per sample were estimated from amplification of reference gene primers within the assay. To quantify the absolute abundance of each unique TCRbeta CDR3 rearrangement, sequence reads were collapsed and filtered. For each sample, productive Simpson clonality was calculated by taking the square root of Simpson's diversity index across productive rearrangements. TCRdb carries this immuneACCESS record with in-frame sequences only. Its versions omit some clonotypes, under half of them owing to an unresolved V gene in the studies checked, with the rest unexplained. V and J calls and clone size are given by that table; D and trimming were obtained from the DNA. The sample table shows about 170,000 clones, and 85% to 90% are seen once. The biggest ten clones account for under 3% of the sample.

The sequenced sample consisted of peripheral blood. This receptor was obtained from a woman of 80 years or more with COVID-19, enrolled during active disease. The V gene is TRBV4-2 and the J gene is TRBJ2-2; no D gene is confidently identified. The DNA sequence is TGTGCCAGCAGCCAAGCCAAACTAACCGGGGAGCTGTTTTTT. It translates as CASSQAKLTGELFF.